These 2 T cell receptor beta chains were sequenced from one sample in a study of T cell changes during pregnancy in multiple sclerosis. Assay used: immunoSEQ multiplex PCR; TCRdb lists only in-frame clones, some missing. The profile shows about 77,000 clones, about 93% of them singletons. Sequencing used peripheral blood, obtained after pregnancy. The receptors here all came from a female donor in good health, enrolled as a control in a pregnancy study.

The CDR3 DNA is TGTGCCAGCAGTACACCCTCTAGCGGAGCCAACAATGAGCAGTTCTTC. It yields the protein CASSTPSSGANNEQFF. The chain links TRBV28 to TRBJ2-1; 7 nucleotides line up with TRBD2. The CDR3 extends over 16 amino acids. V lost 5 bases, J lost 5 bases, and 12 bases stayed unmatched. Germline V gives CDR1 MDHEN, CDR2 SYDVKM.

The rearrangement links TRBV19 to TRBJ2-7; 7 bases agree with TRBD1. After removal of 1 base from V and 3 bases from J, the junction contained 6 bases not matched to a gene. Germline CDR1 reads LNHDA; CDR2 reads SQIVND (reference sequence). The CDR3 is 15 residues long. The DNA of the CDR3 is TGTGCCAGTAGTATAGTAAGGACAGGTATCTACGAGCAGTACTTC. Residues: CASSIVRTGIYEQYF.